The 13 T cell receptor beta chains below all came from one sample that was sequenced in a study of cytomegalovirus exposure and HLA in healthy donors. The PCR contained 60 Vbeta and 13 Jbeta primers. Data came from immunoSEQ multiplex PCR; TCRdb stores just in-frame clones and leaves some out. This repertoire comprises 70,000 to 85,000 clones; its ten largest clones make up 7.5% to 8%. The specimen sequenced was PBMCs. The receptors were gathered from a female donor in good health and CMV-seropositive.

The V call is TRBV30, the J call TRBJ2-7; 9 nucleotides match TRBD1. The CDR3 runs to 15 residues. CDR1 GTSNPN and CDR2 SVGIG come from the germline V gene (reference sequence). With V trimmed by 1 base and J by 3 bases, 7 bases remained unmatched. CDR3 region: CAWSAGQGSFYEQYF. In DNA form, the CDR3 reads TGTGCCTGGAGTGCCGGACAGGGGTCCTTCTACGAGCAGTACTTC.

The V gene is TRBV29-1, the J gene TRBJ2-2, with D tentatively TRBD1 (5 bases). The CDR3 is 17 residues long. The germline V gene has CDR1 SQVTM and CDR2 ANQGSEA. V shed 4 bases and J shed 7 bases, with 25 bases lying between them. The CDR3 region is CSVGRGPASRAIGELFF. The DNA of the CDR3 is TGCAGCGTTGGTCGTGGCCCCGCCAGCAGGGCTATCGGGGAGCTGTTTTTT.

V and J are TRBV7-2 and TRBJ1-1; D not resolved. CDR1 is SGHTA and CDR2 is FQGNSA in the germline V gene. CDR3 length equals 15 residues. With 5 bases removed from V and 0 bases from J, the gap between germline ends came to 13 bases. CDR3 sequence (DNA): TGTGCCAGCAGCCCCTCCAGATTCTTGAACACTGAAGCTTTCTTT. The encoded protein is CASSPSRFLNTEAFF.

This chain joins TRBV30 and TRBJ2-1; TRBD1 matches at 10 bases. Per germline, CDR1 GTSNPN and CDR2 SVGIG (reference sequence). This CDR3 is built from 15 residues. Trimming cost V 4 bases and J 4 bases; bases outside gene matches: 7. The CDR3 loop is CAWIPGQGVYNEQFF. In nucleotides, the CDR3 is TGTGCCTGGATCCCCGGACAGGGGGTATACAATGAGCAGTTCTTC.

This sequence joins TRBV19 and TRBJ2-7, with 8 nucleotides matching TRBD1. The CDR3 runs to 15 residues. Germline loops: CDR1 LNHDA, CDR2 SQIVND (reference sequence). The V and J ends lost 1 base and 3 bases, in that order; junction bases with no gene match: 5. The CDR3 region is CASSIVRTGNYEQYF. For the CDR3, the DNA is TGTGCCAGTAGTATAGTCAGGACAGGGAACTACGAGCAGTACTTC.

V usage is TRBV29-1 and J usage is TRBJ1-1; TRBD1 might be the D (6 bases). Trimming took 6 bases from V and 1 from J, leaving 18 bases between them. The length of the CDR3 is 15 residues. Germline V gene data show CDR1 as SQVTM and CDR2 as ANQGSEA. The CDR3 loop is CSVVQGPPRNTEAFF. For the CDR3, the DNA is TGCAGCGTCGTACAGGGACCACCTAGGAACACTGAAGCTTTCTTT.

J is TRBJ1-2 and V is TRBV18; D possibly corresponds to TRBD1 (6 bases). Per the germline V gene, CDR1 is KGHSH and CDR2 is LQKENI. V gave up 2 bases and J gave up 5 bases, with 18 bases separating them. The CDR3 length is 16 residues. CDR3 in amino acids: CASSPTDSPRGYGYTF. In DNA form, the CDR3 reads TGTGCCAGCTCACCAACGGACAGCCCAAGGGGGTATGGCTACACCTTC. Full variable domain (rest looked up from reference TRBV18 and TRBJ1-2): NAGVMQNPRHLVRRRGQEARLRCSPMKGHSHVYWYRQLPEEGLKFMVYLQKENIIDESGMPKERFSAEFPKEGPSILRIQQVVRGDSAAYFCASSPTDSPRGYGYTFGSGTRLTVV.

The gene calls are TRBV7-2 and TRBJ2-1; D gene unclear. The CDR3 runs to 11 residues. Germline V gene lookup returns CDR1 SGHTA and CDR2 FQGNSA. The V end lost 5 bases, the J end lost 10 bases, and 9 bases lay between the germline ends. As DNA, the CDR3 is TGTGCCAGCAGCCCCCTCAGGGAGCAGTTCTTC. Translated: CASSPLREQFF.

This chain links TRBV27 with TRBJ2-1; TRBD1 matches at 8 bases. This CDR3 is 14 amino acids long. After removal of 1 base from V and 8 bases from J, the junction contained 4 bases not matched to a gene. From germline, CDR1 is MNHEY and CDR2 SMNVEV (reference sequence). CDR3 nucleotides: TGTGCCAGCAGTTTATTAGCGGACAGGGATGAGCAGTTCTTC. The encoded protein is CASSLLADRDEQFF.

The V call is TRBV2, the J call TRBJ2-4, with D hard to call. V shed 3 bases and J shed 3 bases, with 6 bases lying between them. The length of the CDR3 is 13 residues. The V gene's germline CDR1 is SNHLY and CDR2 FYNNEI. CDR3 coding DNA: TGTGCCAGCAGTGACGGAGACAAAAACATTCAGTACTTC. It codes for CASSDGDKNIQYF.

The V call is TRBV6-5, the J call TRBJ2-7, with 8 bases fitting TRBD1. The CDR3 length is 16 residues. The germline V gene has CDR1 MNHEY and CDR2 SVGAGI. The V gene end was trimmed by 0 bases and the J gene end by 6 bases; junction bases not matched to a gene: 10. CDR3 in amino acids: CASSYSNRQGYSEQYF. The DNA of the CDR3 is TGTGCCAGCAGTTACTCGAACCGACAGGGGTATAGCGAGCAGTACTTC.

The chain couples TRBV10-1 to TRBJ2-1; D remains unclear. The CDR3 is 11 amino acids. Trimming shortened V by 3 bases and J by 6 bases, and 3 bases separated the two germline ends. Looked up from germline, CDR1 is WNHNN and CDR2 is SYGVQD (reference sequence). In DNA, the CDR3 is TGCGCCAGCAGTGAAGCCAATGAGCAGTTCTTC. Its translation is CASSEANEQFF.

The J gene is TRBJ1-2, the V gene TRBV2; D is unclear. This CDR3 has 12 residues. In germline, CDR1 is SNHLY, CDR2 FYNNEI. V shed 5 bases and J shed 4 bases, with 8 bases lying between them. In DNA, the CDR3 is TGTGCCAGCAGTCCCCGCGGCTATGGCTACACCTTC. Translation gives CASSPRGYGYTF.